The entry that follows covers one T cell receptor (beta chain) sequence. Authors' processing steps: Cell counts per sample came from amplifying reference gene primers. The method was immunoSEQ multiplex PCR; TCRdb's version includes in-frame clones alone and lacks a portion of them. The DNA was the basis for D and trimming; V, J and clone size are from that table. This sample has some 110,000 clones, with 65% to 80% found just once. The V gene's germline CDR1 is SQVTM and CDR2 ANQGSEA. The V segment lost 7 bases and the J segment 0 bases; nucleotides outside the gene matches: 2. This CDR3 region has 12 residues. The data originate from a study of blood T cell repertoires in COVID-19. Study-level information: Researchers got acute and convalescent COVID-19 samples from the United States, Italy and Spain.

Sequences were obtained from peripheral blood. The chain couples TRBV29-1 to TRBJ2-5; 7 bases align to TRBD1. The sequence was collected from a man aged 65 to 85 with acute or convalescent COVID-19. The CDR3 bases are TGCAGCGGGGGACAGTACCAAGAGACCCAGTACTTC. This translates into CSGGQYQETQYF. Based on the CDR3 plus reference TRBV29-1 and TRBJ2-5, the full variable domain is SAVISQKPSRDICQRGTSLTIQCQVDSQVTMMFWYRQQPGQSLTLIATANQGSEATYESGFVIDKFPISRPNLTFSTLTVSNMSPEDSSIYLCSGGQYQETQYFGPGTRLLVL.